These 9 T cell receptor beta chains were all obtained from the same sample, sequenced in a study of blood T cell repertoires in COVID-19. This table comes from immunoSEQ multiplex PCR, and its TCRdb copy is limited to in-frame clones, with some not included. The table lists tens of thousands of clones, 80% to 90% of them singletons, with about a tenth in the top ten. The specimen was peripheral blood. All receptors come from a man between 60 and 75 years old with acute or convalescent COVID-19.

This chain uses TRBV5-8 with TRBJ1-1; TRBD1 might be the D (6 bases). The V and J ends lost 0 bases and 0 bases respectively, with 6 bases between them. This CDR3 is 14 amino acids long. Germline CDR1 SGHTS, CDR2 YDEGEE. For the CDR3, the DNA is TGTGCCAGCAGCTTGGGACAGGTGAACACTGAAGCTTTCTTT. Protein sequence: CASSLGQVNTEAFF.

The chain has TRBV9 and TRBJ2-5, with D hard to call. V was clipped by 4 bases and J by 5 bases, with 24 bases between them. In germline, CDR1 is SGDLS, CDR2 YYNGEE. The CDR3 covers 17 residues. CDR3 region: CASSRALSRAPIETQYF. Here the CDR3 DNA reads TGTGCCAGCAGCCGAGCCCTTTCTCGTGCCCCCATCGAGACCCAGTACTTC. Full variable domain (remainder filled in from reference TRBV9 and TRBJ2-5): DSGVTQTPKHLITATGQRVTLRCSPRSGDLSVYWYQQSLDQGLQFLIQYYNGEERAKGNILERFSAQQFPDLHSELNLSSLELGDSALYFCASSRALSRAPIETQYFGPGTRLLVL.

The rearrangement uses TRBV11-2 and TRBJ1-2, with a weak D call TRBD1 (6 bases). Germline CDR1 is SGHAT and CDR2 is FQNNGV. Between the trimmed V and J ends, which lost 2 bases and 10 bases, there was a span of 23 bases. This CDR3 contains 16 residues. The CDR3 sequence: CASSLYMGAISSVYTF. The CDR3 nucleotides read TGTGCCAGCAGCTTATATATGGGGGCCATATCTTCGGTCTACACCTTC.

The genes are TRBV19 and TRBJ2-7; perhaps TRBD1 as D (6 bases). The V end was cut by 7 bases, the J end by 3 bases, with 16 bases between. The CDR3 is made up of 14 amino acids. Germline-derived CDR1 and CDR2 are LNHDA and SQIVND (reference sequence). Here the CDR3 reads CASNQGISFYEQYF. CDR3 nucleotides: TGTGCCAGTAATCAGGGGATCTCCTTCTACGAGCAGTACTTC.

The chain couples TRBV19 to TRBJ1-2; 7 bases align to TRBD1. V shed 5 bases, J shed 2 bases, and the junction held 8 bases outside the gene matches. Germline CDR1 reads LNHDA; CDR2 reads SQIVND (reference sequence). This CDR3 region has 15 residues. CDR3 coding DNA: TGTGCCAGTAGTCCCCTGACAGGGCCCAACTATGGCTACACCTTC. As protein: CASSPLTGPNYGYTF. Complete variable domain (other parts from reference TRBV19 and TRBJ1-2): DGGITQSPKYLFRKEGQNVTLSCEQNLNHDAMYWYRQDPGQGLRLIYYSQIVNDFQKGDIAEGYSVSREKKESFPLTVTSAQKNPTAFYLCASSPLTGPNYGYTFGSGTRLTVV.

The gene calls are TRBV5-1 and TRBJ2-2, with TRBD2 identical over 7 bases. V gave up 0 bases and J gave up 6 bases; unmatched junction bases: 2. The length of the CDR3 is 14 residues. Germline CDR1 and CDR2: SGHRS and YFSETQ. The DNA of the CDR3 is TGCGCCAGCAGCTTGGATGGGGGGGCCGGGGAGCTGTTTTTT. This codes for CASSLDGGAGELFF. The full variable domain, its missing parts supplied by reference TRBV5-1 and TRBJ2-2, is KAGVTQTPRYLIKTRGQQVTLSCSPISGHRSVSWYQQTPGQGLQFLFEYFSETQRNKGNFPGRFSGRQFSNSRSEMNVSTLELGDSALYLCASSLDGGAGELFFGEGSRLTVL.

In its sample, this clone was seen once. V usage is TRBV18 and J usage is TRBJ2-2; 14 bases map to TRBD2. Germline CDR1 and CDR2: KGHSH and LQKENI. CDR3 length: 18 amino acids. The V gene end was trimmed by 5 bases and the J gene end by 4 bases; junction bases not matched to a gene: 9. CDR3 DNA: TGTGCCAGCTCATCGACTAGCGGGAGGGCCGTCGGCACCGGGGAGCTGTTTTTT. It is translated as CASSSTSGRAVGTGELFF.

V and J are TRBV12-3 or TRBV12-4 and TRBJ1-2; D uncertain. V lost 5 bases and J lost 7, with 14 bases in between. The CDR3 has 13 residues. The CDR3 region has the DNA TGTGCCAGCAGTCTCCGAGGTTTCGGTGGCTACACCTTC. Translation gives CASSLRGFGGYTF.

This chain joins TRBV9 and TRBJ1-1; no clear D. V lost 0 bases and J lost 1, with 7 bases in between. Looked up from germline, CDR1 is SGDLS and CDR2 is YYNGEE. The CDR3 length is 14 residues. DNA of the CDR3: TGTGCCAGCAGCGTAGGAGCGGGGAACACTGAAGCTTTCTTT. It codes for CASSVGAGNTEAFF.